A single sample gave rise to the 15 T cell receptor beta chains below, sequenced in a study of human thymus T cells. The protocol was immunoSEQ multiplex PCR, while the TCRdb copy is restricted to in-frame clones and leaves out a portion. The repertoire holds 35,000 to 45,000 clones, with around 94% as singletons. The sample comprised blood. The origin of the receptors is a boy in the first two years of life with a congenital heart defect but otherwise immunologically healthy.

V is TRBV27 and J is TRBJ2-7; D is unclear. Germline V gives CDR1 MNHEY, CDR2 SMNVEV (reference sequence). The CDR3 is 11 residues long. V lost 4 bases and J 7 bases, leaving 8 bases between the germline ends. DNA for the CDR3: TGTGCCAGCAGTTCGCGTAGAGAGCAGTACTTC. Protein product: CASSSRREQYF.

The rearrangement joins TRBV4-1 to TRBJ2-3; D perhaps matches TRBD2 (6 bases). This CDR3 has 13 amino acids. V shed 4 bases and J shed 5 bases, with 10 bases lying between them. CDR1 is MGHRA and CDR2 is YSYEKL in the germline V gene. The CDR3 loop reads CASSPMGGDTQYF. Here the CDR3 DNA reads TGCGCCAGCAGCCCCATGGGAGGAGATACGCAGTATTTT.

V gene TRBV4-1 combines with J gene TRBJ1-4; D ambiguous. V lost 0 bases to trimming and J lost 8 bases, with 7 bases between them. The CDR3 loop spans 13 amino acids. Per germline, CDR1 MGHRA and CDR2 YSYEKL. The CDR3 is CASSQDSQEKLFF. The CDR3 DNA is TGCGCCAGCAGCCAAGATTCCCAGGAAAAACTGTTTTTT.

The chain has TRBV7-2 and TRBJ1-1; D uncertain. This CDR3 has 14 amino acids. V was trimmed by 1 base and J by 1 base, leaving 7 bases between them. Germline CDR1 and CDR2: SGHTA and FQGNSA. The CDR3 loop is CASSLGPGNTEAFF. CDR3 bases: TGTGCCAGCAGCTTAGGTCCAGGGAACACTGAAGCTTTCTTT. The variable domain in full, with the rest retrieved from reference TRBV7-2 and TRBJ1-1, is GAGVSQSPSNKVTEKGKDVELRCDPISGHTALYWYRQSLGQGLEFLIYFQGNSAPDKSGLPSDRFSAERTGGSVSTLTIQRTQQEDSAVYLCASSLGPGNTEAFFGQGTRLTVV.

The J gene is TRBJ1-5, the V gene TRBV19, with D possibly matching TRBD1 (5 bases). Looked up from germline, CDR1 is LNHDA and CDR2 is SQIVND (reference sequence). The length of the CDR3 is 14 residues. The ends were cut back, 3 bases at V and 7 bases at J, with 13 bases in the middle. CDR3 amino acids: CASSILGVGQPQHF. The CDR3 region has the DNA TGTGCCAGTAGTATCCTGGGGGTAGGACAGCCCCAGCATTTT.

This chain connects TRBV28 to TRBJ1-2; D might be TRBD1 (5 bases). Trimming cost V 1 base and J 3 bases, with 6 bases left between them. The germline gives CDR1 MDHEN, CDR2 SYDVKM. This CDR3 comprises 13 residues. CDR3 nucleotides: TGTGCCAGCAGTTTATTCAGGGACTATGGCTACACCTTC. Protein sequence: CASSLFRDYGYTF.

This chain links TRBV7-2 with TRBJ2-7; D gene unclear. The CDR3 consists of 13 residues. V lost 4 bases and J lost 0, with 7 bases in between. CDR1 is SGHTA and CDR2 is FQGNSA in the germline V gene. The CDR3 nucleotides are TGTGCCAGCAGCTCTAAGAGCTCCTACGAGCAGTACTTC. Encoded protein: CASSSKSSYEQYF.

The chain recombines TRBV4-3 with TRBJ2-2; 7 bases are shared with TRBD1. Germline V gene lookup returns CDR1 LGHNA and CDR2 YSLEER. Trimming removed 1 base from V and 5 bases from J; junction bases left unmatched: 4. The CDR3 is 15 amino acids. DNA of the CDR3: TGCGCCAGCAGCCAAGGGACAGGTGGTACCGGGGAGCTGTTTTTT. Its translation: CASSQGTGGTGELFF.

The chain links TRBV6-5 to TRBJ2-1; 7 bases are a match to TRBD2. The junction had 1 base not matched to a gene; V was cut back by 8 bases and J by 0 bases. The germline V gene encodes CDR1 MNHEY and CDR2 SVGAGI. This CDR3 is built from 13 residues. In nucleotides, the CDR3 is TGTGCCAGCCAGCGGGACTCCTACAATGAGCAGTTCTTC. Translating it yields CASQRDSYNEQFF.

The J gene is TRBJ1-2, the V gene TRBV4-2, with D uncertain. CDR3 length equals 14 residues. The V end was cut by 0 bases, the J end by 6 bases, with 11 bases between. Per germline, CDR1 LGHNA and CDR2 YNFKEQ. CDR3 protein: CASSQERSGNGYTF. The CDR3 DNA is TGTGCCAGCAGCCAAGAAAGATCGGGGAATGGCTACACCTTC.

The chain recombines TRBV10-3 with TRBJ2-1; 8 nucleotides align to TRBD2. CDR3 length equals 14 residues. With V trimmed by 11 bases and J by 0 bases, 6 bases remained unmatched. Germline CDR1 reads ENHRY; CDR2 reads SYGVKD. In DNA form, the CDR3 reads TGTGCCGCCGGGACTAGGTCCTCCTACAATGAGCAGTTCTTC. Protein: CAAGTRSSYNEQFF.

The CDR3, as DNA: TGCGCCAGCAGCCAAGATAGGCGGAACACTGAAGCTTTCTTT. Translated, it gives CASSQDRRNTEAFF. The chain couples TRBV4-1 to TRBJ1-1, with D unclear. V was cut by 0 bases and J by 1 base, with 6 bases left in between. Germline CDR1 and CDR2: MGHRA and YSYEKL. The CDR3 has 14 residues.

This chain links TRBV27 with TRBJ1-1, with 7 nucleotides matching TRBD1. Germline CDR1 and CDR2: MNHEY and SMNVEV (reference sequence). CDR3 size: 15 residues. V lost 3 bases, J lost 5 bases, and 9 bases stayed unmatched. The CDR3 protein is CASSFYDRAETEAFF. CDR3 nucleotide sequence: TGTGCCAGCAGTTTCTACGACAGGGCAGAGACTGAAGCTTTCTTT.

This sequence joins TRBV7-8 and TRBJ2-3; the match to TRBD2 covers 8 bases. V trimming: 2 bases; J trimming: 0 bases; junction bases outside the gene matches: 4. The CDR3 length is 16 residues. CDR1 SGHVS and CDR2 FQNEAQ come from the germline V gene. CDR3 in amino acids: CASSLRAGESTDTQYF. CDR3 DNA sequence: TGTGCCAGCAGCTTAAGAGCGGGGGAAAGCACAGATACGCAGTATTTT.

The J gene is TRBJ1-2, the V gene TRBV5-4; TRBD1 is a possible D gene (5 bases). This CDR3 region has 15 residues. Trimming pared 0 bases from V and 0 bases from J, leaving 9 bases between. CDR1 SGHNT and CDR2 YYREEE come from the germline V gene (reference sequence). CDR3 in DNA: TGTGCCAGCAGCTTGGCCGACAGAGCTAACTATGGCTACACCTTC. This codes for CASSLADRANYGYTF. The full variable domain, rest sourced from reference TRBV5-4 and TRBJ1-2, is ETGVTQSPTHLIKTRGQQVTLRCSSQSGHNTVSWYQQALGQGPQFIFQYYREEENGRGNFPPRFSGLQFPNYSSELNVNALELDDSALYLCASSLADRANYGYTFGSGTRLTVV.